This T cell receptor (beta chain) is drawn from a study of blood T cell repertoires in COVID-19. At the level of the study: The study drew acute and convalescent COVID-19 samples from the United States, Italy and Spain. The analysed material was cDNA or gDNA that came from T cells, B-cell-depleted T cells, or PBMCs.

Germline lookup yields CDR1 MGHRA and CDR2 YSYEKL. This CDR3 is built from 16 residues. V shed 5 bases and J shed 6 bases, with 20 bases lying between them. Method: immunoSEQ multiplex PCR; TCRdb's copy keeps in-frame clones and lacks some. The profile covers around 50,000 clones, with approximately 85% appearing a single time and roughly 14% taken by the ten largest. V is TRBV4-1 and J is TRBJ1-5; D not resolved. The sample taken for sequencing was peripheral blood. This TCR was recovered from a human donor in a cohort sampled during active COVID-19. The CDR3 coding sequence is TGCGCCAGCAGCAAATCCGGGTTCTCAGTGGGTCAGCCCCAGCATTTT. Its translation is CASSKSGFSVGQPQHF.